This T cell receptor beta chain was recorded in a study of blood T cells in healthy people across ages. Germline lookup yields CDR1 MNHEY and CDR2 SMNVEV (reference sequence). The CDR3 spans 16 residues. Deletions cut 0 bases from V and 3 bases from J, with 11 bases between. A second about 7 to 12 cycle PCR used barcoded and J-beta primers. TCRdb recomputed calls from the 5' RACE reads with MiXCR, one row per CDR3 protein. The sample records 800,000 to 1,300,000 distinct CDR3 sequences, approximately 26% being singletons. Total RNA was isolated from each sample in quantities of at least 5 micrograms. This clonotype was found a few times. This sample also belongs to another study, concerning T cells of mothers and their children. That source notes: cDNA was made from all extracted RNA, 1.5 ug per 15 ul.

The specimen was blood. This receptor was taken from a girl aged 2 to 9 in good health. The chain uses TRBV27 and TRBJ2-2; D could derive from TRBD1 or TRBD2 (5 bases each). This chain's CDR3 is CASSLSGGLDTGELFF. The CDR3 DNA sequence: TGTGCCAGCAGTTTATCTGGGGGTCTGGACACCGGGGAGCTGTTTTTT.